The T cell receptor (beta chain) under discussion was sequenced for a study of blood T cells in healthy people across ages. The use of a sample-barcoded 5' primer and a J-beta primer mix characterized a second PCR of about 6 to 12 cycles. TCRdb reanalysed the 5' RACE reads using MiXCR and keeps one entry per CDR3 protein. The table includes hundreds of thousands of distinct CDR3 sequences, around two fifths detected once. Sample donors were healthy Caucasian individuals that came from Russia, aged 6 to 90. The CDR3 has 16 residues. The V gene end was trimmed by 4 bases and the J gene end by 7 bases; junction bases not matched to a gene: 9. Germline lookup yields CDR1 LGHNA and CDR2 YSLEER.

The chain combines TRBV4-3 with TRBJ2-3; 12 bases are a match to TRBD2. The sequenced sample was blood. The sequence was obtained from a man between 60 and 75 years old in good health. CDR3 bases: TGCGCCAGCAGCCTTACCGCTAGCGGGGGGGCGAATACGCAGTATTTT. Its translation: CASSLTASGGANTQYF.